This TCR beta chain was obtained from a study of blood T cells in healthy people across ages. Whole-study results and caveats: Roughly linear declines in TCR beta diversity per million T cells occurred with age.

Sample-barcoded 5' priming and a J-beta primer mix drove a second PCR of roughly 7 to 11 cycles. Each cDNA molecule received a tag from a template-switch adaptor that had 12 random nucleotides. TCRdb re-analysed the 5' RACE reads in MiXCR, keeping a single row per CDR3 protein. This repertoire shows hundreds of thousands of distinct CDR3 sequences, roughly 35% found once; its top ten account for about an eighth. This clonotype was seen a handful of times. Antigen specificity is unknown. This CDR3 spans 16 amino acids. The ends lost 3 bases at V and 7 bases at J; junction bases unmatched: 12. The sequenced material came from blood. J is TRBJ1-5 and V is TRBV12-3 or TRBV12-4; 7 bases match TRBD1. The source of this sequence is a man aged 18 to 30 in good health. The CDR3, as DNA: TGTGCCAGCAGTTTGAGGGCAGGGGGGAGGGAGCAGCCCCAGCATTTT. Amino acids: CASSLRAGGREQPQHF.